Listed below are T cell receptor beta chains from one sample, sequenced in a study of T cell repertoires in cytomegalovirus infection. TCRdb re-derived calls from the reads in MiXCR, one entry per CDR3 protein. The sample has 900,000 to 950,000 distinct CDR3 sequences, approximately 33% seen once; the top ten hold 10% to 15%. These TCRs' antigens remain unknown. Sequencing was performed on cultured CD8+ T cells from PBMCs, taken from culture after CMV antigen stimulation. These receptor sequences come from a human donor in good health (CMV status not recorded). Some clones in this sample may be carry-over from other donors' samples. Both conserved end residues are part of each CDR3. D genes are given only for firm matches. A clone size is listed for some rows: how often the clone was seen (once, few, many), or a class if it is expanded.

cdr3_nt cdr3_aa clone_size d_call cdr3_length j_call v_call
TGTGCCAGCAGCTTAGACGGCAGGGGTGGGGCAGATACGCAGTATTTT CASSLDGRGGADTQYF few NA 16 TRBJ2-3 TRBV7-8
TGTGCCAGCAGCTTAGACGAGGGGGCGGGGAATGAGCAGTTCTTC CASSLDEGAGNEQFF NA NA 15 TRBJ2-1 TRBV7-6
TGTGCCAGCAGCTTAACCGGGCCAGCGGGGGCAGAGACCCAGTACTTC CASSLTGPAGAETQYF NA TRBD2 16 TRBJ2-5 TRBV7-2
TGTGTCACCTACAGGGGGTATTCAAGGGAGACCCAGTACTTC CVTYRGYSRETQYF NA TRBD1 14 TRBJ2-5 TRBV6-6
TGTGCCACTTCGGATAGGGGGAGCACAGATACGCAGTATTTT CATSDRGSTDTQYF few NA 14 TRBJ2-3 TRBV10-3
TGTGCCAGCAGCGTTTATAGCGGCCAAGAGACCCAGTACTTC CASSVYSGQETQYF NA NA 14 TRBJ2-5 TRBV9
TGTGCCAGCAGTCTGAGGACCGCAGCTAACTATGGCTACACCTTC CASSLRTAANYGYTF many NA 15 TRBJ1-2 TRBV12-3/TRBV12-4
TGCAGCGCCCGGGCCCTAGCGGGGGCCCACACAGATACGCAGTATTTT CSARALAGAHTDTQYF few TRBD2 16 TRBJ2-3 TRBV29-1
TGTGCCAGCAGCACCCGGGGGGCAGCTTCAGGCGAGCAGTACTTC CASSTRGAASGEQYF few NA 15 TRBJ2-7 TRBV6-1
TGTGCCAGCAGTATTACTCAGGGCTACGAGCAGTACTTC CASSITQGYEQYF many NA 13 TRBJ2-7 TRBV7-2
TGTGCCAGCAGTTCCCTGGACGGTAGCTATGGCTACACCTTC CASSSLDGSYGYTF NA NA 14 TRBJ1-2 TRBV12-3/TRBV12-4
TGTGCCAGCAGCCCGCTTGCCGGGGGGTCCTACGAGCAGTACTTC CASSPLAGGSYEQYF many TRBD2 15 TRBJ2-7 TRBV7-2
TGTGCCAGCAGTTTATTGGGGGGGACAGGGGGCGCCTATGGCTACACCTTC CASSLLGGTGGAYGYTF few TRBD1 17 TRBJ1-2 TRBV27
TGCAGTGCCCTTAGCCCGGGGACAGGTTGGGAAAAACTGTTTTTT CSALSPGTGWEKLFF NA TRBD1 15 TRBJ1-4 TRBV20-1
TGTACCTTAGGGACTAACACTGAAGCTTTCTTT CTLGTNTEAFF NA NA 11 TRBJ1-1 TRBV2
TGTGCCAGCAGGGGAGAGACGAGCTCCTACGAGCAGTACTTC CASRGETSSYEQYF few NA 14 TRBJ2-7 TRBV6-1
TGTGCCAGTAGTATCCGGGGCGGAGGGAAGCAGTACTTC CASSIRGGGKQYF few NA 13 TRBJ2-7 TRBV19
TGCAGTGCTGGGGGGGGACTAGCGGGGGCATCTGGGGAGACCCAGTACTTC CSAGGGLAGASGETQYF NA TRBD2 17 TRBJ2-5 TRBV20-1
TGTGCCAGCAGCTTGGCCTGGCAGTATGGAGATACTAACTATGGCTACACCTTC CASSLAWQYGDTNYGYTF NA NA 18 TRBJ1-2 TRBV5-4
TGTGCCAGCAGCTTAGAAGGGGTGGTCGACGAGCAGTACTTC CASSLEGVVDEQYF NA NA 14 TRBJ2-7 TRBV7-9
TGTGCCAGCAGTTTAGGACTTTCATTGAACACCGGGGAGCTGTTTTTT CASSLGLSLNTGELFF few NA 16 TRBJ2-2 TRBV27
TGTGCCAGCAGCCACGAATTCACCGGGGAGCTGTTTTTT CASSHEFTGELFF NA NA 13 TRBJ2-2 TRBV7-6
TGTGCTAGTGGTTTGAATCCCGAAGCCTATAATTCACCCCTCCACTTT CASGLNPEAYNSPLHF few NA 16 TRBJ1-6 TRBV12-5
TGTGCCAGCAGCTTAGGCTCCAACAGGGGGCACGAGCAGTACTTC CASSLGSNRGHEQYF NA TRBD1 15 TRBJ2-7 TRBV13
TGCGCCAGCAGCCAAACGGGGGGAATGGATGAGCAGTTCTTC CASSQTGGMDEQFF NA TRBD2 14 TRBJ2-1 TRBV4-1
TGCAGTGCTAAAGGATTCTCTGGAAACACCATATATTTT CSAKGFSGNTIYF NA NA 13 TRBJ1-3 TRBV20-1
TGTGCCAGCAGCACCCAAATCCACGGGACACCGAACACTGAAGCTTTCTTT CASSTQIHGTPNTEAFF NA NA 17 TRBJ1-1 TRBV9
TGCGCCAGCAGCTTAGGAAGCGGGGGGGATGTCTTC CASSLGSGGDVF NA TRBD2 12 TRBJ2-1 TRBV5-1
TGTGCCAGCAGCACGACAGGAAGACTAGCGGGGGGTTCCCAGTTCTTC CASSTTGRLAGGSQFF many TRBD2 16 TRBJ2-1 TRBV7-6
TGTGCCAGCAGCCAACTAGCGGGGGCCCTGGGGACCCAGTACTTC CASSQLAGALGTQYF NA TRBD2 15 TRBJ2-5 TRBV7-9
TGTGCCAGCAGCCAAATCACGACGGGGGGCAGTGAGCAGTTCTTC CASSQITTGGSEQFF NA NA 15 TRBJ2-1 TRBV14
TGTGCCAGCAGTTACATCGGGACAGGGGGTATGGGCTATGGCTACACCTTC CASSYIGTGGMGYGYTF NA TRBD1 17 TRBJ1-2 TRBV27
TGTGCCAGCAGTGAATCGCCCCGACTCCCCGAAGCCCGACCGTATGGCTACACCTTC CASSESPRLPEARPYGYTF NA NA 19 TRBJ1-2 TRBV25-1
TGTGCCAGTAGTATCACTGCTTCCAGCACAGATACGCAGTATTTT CASSITASSTDTQYF NA NA 15 TRBJ2-3 TRBV19
TGTGCCAGCAGCCTGGGACCGCTCCCCGAGGTGAACACTGAAGCTTTCTTT CASSLGPLPEVNTEAFF few NA 17 TRBJ1-1 TRBV7-6
TGTGCCAGCAGCTTAGGCAGGGTGACGGGCTACACCTTC CASSLGRVTGYTF many NA 13 TRBJ1-2 TRBV7-2
TGTGCCAGCAGCCCTGCCCCCGGGGGGTCCCGGGCAGATACGCAGTATTTT CASSPAPGGSRADTQYF few TRBD2 17 TRBJ2-3 TRBV7-9
TGTGCCACCGGAATCGTGGCCGCCGGGGAGCTGTTTTTT CATGIVAAGELFF many NA 13 TRBJ2-2 TRBV19
TGCAGTGCTCCCGGGTCCCCCTATGGCTACACCTTC CSAPGSPYGYTF few NA 12 TRBJ1-2 TRBV20-1
TGTGCCAGCAGTTCCAAGACAGGGTCGGGTGGCTACACCTTC CASSSKTGSGGYTF many TRBD1 14 TRBJ1-2 TRBV28
TGTGCCAGCATAATCCCGTGGGACAGGGACCCAGATACGCAGTATTTT CASIIPWDRDPDTQYF NA TRBD1 16 TRBJ2-3 TRBV7-9
TGTGCCAGCAGCTCCCCCCAATCCCCTCAGGGGGCGATGGGGAATTTACCCCTCCACTTT CASSSPQSPQGAMGNLPLHF NA TRBD1 20 TRBJ1-6 TRBV7-9
TGTGCCAGCAGTTACTCCAGAGGGAATATCGATGGAGATACGCAGTATTTT CASSYSRGNIDGDTQYF few NA 17 TRBJ2-3 TRBV6-5
TGTGCCAGCACCTTATCGCGGCGGGCGAGCTCCTACAATGAGCAGTTCTTC CASTLSRRASSYNEQFF NA NA 17 TRBJ2-1 TRBV6-2/TRBV6-3
TGTGCCAGCAGTTTACCGGGTCAGCAGCCCCAGCATTTT CASSLPGQQPQHF NA NA 13 TRBJ1-5 TRBV12-3/TRBV12-4
TGTGCCAGCAGCCCAAGCAGGGTAGGGTGGCCCCAGCATTTT CASSPSRVGWPQHF few NA 14 TRBJ1-5 TRBV27
TGTGCCAGCAGCTTAGCTTCAGTGCGAAAAAGCTCCTACAATGAGCAGTTCTTC CASSLASVRKSSYNEQFF many NA 18 TRBJ2-1 TRBV7-6